The T cell receptor (beta chain) described here comes from a study of CD8+ T cells in alopecia areata (dated by TCRdb to 2016 to 2018). A note on the overall study: The treated patients, all with moderate-to-severe alopecia areata, were enrolled in an open-label pilot trial of oral tofacitinib given at 5 to 10 mg twice daily. Tofacitinib was given for 6 to 18 months, followed by 6 months of follow-up off drug to assess delayed response and recurrence. The study used high-throughput TCRbeta sequencing to examine T cell clonal expansion in alopecia areata, in both the C3H/HeJ mouse model and human patients. In humans, TCRbeta sequencing was performed on scalp tissue and on sorted CD4+ and CD8+ peripheral blood T cells from healthy controls and from patients with patchy or totalis/universalis alopecia areata. Patients on tofacitinib were biopsied at baseline and after 4 and 24 weeks of treatment, and several of the patients also had a later scalp biopsy. Scalp clonality was compared across normal scalp (n=4), patchy alopecia areata scalp (n=8), and alopecia totalis/universalis scalp (n=8). The RNA source kit depended on sample type: the PAXgene miRNA kit for fixed scalp, the miRNeasy kit for PBMCs, and the RNeasy kit for mouse skin. TCRbeta CDR3 regions were amplified by immunoSEQ multiplex PCR using 35 Vbeta forward and 13 Jbeta reverse primers.

A word on this clone: The antigen it binds to is not known. No per-base quality is available; no much larger clone lies one base away.

Library construction relied on the immunoSEQ multiplex PCR assay. To provide template for TCR sequencing, every sample had RNA extracted and reverse transcribed into cDNA. SuperScript III was used to make first-strand cDNA, primed with a 2:1 mix of oligo-dT and random hexamers. A synthetic immune receptor repertoire was used to assess amplification bias, and residual bias was removed computationally. The authors' pipeline ran thus. After raw reads were preprocessed to remove errors, the CDR3 was defined following IMGT conventions as running from the conserved cysteine to phenylalanine. Clonality was calculated as 1 minus Shannon entropy normalized by log2 of the number of productive unique TCRs. Whether scalp clones were CD4 or CD8 was inferred by matching scalp TCRbeta sequences against CD4 and CD8 repertoires sorted from blood. Entries here come from immuneACCESS through TCRdb and include only in-frame sequences with V and J called. Some clones fail to appear in such tables; in the studies checked, an unresolved V gene covers under half of the shortfall, and the cause of the remainder is unknown. For V, J and clone size, that table is used; D and trimming come from the DNA. Within this sample are approximately 180,000 clones, with around 50% of them counted one time only. 14% to 15% of the sample comes from the top ten.

The CDR3 measures 13 amino acids from cysteine to phenylalanine. Only the CDR3 DNA stays, 39 bases, in frame from base 1. As encoded in the germline V gene, CDR1 is LGHNT while CDR2 is FRNRAP. Trimming removed 3 bases from V and 8 bases from J, leaving 11 bases between the germline ends. Here is what the overall study found, with its caveats: Unlike mouse skin, which is dominated by gammadelta T cells, normal human skin has resident alphabeta T cells that are also sequenced, and this complicates analysis of the scalp TCR repertoire. Lesional scalp, especially in alopecia totalis/universalis, showed higher clonality and more expanded CD8+ clones than normal scalp, suggesting antigenic drive. TCR sequences shared between patients were less clear than in mice, possibly partly because of HLA diversity in the patient population.

This sample's time point label indicates: baseline before oral tofacitinib. Peripheral blood and lesional scalp punch biopsies were obtained from patients with alopecia areata. PBMCs were isolated by density centrifugation and stained for CD3, CD4 and CD8, after which CD4+ and CD8+ T cells were sorted on a FACSAria. Here the chain combines TRBV12-5 and TRBJ2-1, with TRBD2 as a weak D call on 5 bases. The TCR originated in a human donor with alopecia areata. Here the sequenced sample was CD4+ T cells sorted from blood, taken at week 0. The nucleotides read TGTGCTAGTGGTTTTGAGGGTAGCGATGAGCAGTTCTTC. The translation is CASGFEGSDEQFF.